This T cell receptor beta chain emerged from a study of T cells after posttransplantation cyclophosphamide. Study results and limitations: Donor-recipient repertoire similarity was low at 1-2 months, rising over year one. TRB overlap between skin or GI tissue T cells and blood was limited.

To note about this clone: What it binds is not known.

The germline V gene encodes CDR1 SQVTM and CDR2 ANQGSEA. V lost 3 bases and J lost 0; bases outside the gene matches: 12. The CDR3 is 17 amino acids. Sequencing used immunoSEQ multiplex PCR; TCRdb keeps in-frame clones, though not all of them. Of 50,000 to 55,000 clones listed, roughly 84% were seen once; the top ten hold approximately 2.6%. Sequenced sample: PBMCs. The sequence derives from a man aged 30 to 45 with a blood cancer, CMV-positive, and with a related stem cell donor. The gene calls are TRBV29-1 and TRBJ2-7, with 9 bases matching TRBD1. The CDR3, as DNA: TGCAGCGTTGAGAGGGATCATGACAGGGGGAACTCCTACGAGCAGTACTTC. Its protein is CSVERDHDRGNSYEQYF.